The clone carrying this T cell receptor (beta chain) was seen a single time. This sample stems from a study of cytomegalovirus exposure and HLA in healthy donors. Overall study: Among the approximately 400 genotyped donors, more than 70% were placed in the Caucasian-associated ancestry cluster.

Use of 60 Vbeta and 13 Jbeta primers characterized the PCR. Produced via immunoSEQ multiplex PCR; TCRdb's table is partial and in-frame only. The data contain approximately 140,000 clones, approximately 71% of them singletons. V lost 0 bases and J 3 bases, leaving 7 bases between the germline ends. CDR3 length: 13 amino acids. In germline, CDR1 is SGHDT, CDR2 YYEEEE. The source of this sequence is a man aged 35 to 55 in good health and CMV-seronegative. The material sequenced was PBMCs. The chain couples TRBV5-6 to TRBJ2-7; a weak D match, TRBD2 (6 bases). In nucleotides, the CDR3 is TGTGCCAGCAGCTTGGGCGGGGTCTACGAGCAGTACTTC. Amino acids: CASSLGGVYEQYF. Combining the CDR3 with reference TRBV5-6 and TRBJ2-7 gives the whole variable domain DAGVTQSPTHLIKTRGQQVTLRCSPKSGHDTVSWYQQALGQGPQFIFQYYEEEERQRGNFPDRFSGHQFPNYSSELNVNALLLGDSALYLCASSLGGVYEQYFGPGTRLTVT.